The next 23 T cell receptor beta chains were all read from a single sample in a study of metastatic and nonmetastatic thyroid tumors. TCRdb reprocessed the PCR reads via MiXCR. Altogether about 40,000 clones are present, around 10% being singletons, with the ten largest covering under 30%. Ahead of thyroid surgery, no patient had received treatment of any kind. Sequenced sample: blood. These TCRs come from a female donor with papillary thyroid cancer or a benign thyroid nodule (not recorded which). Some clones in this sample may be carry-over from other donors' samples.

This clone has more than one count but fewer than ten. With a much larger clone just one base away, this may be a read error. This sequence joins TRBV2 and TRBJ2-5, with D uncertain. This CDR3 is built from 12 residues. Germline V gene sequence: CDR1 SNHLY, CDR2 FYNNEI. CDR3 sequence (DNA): TGTGCCAGCAGTGGGGAATCCGAGACCAAGTACTTC. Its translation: CASSGESETKYF.

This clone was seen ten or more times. The CDR3 coding sequence is TGCAGCGTTTCATACAGGACTAATTCACCCCTCCACTTT. Amino acids: CSVSYRTNSPLHF. This rearrangement joins TRBV29-1 to TRBJ1-6; tentatively, D is TRBD1 (5 bases). The CDR3 is 13 amino acids. Trimming took 5 bases from V and 6 from J, leaving 11 bases between them. Germline-derived CDR1 and CDR2 are SQVTM and ANQGSEA.

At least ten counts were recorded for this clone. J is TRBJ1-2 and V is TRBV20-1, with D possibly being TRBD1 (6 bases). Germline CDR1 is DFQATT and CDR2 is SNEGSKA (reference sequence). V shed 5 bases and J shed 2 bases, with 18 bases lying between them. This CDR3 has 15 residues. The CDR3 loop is CSAGGTKGSNYGYTF. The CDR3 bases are TGCAGTGCTGGGGGGACAAAAGGATCAAACTATGGCTACACCTTC.

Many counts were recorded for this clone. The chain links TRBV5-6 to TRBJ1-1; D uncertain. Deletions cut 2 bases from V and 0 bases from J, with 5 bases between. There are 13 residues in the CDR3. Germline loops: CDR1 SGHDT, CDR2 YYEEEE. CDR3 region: CASSFYMNTEAFF. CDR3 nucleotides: TGTGCCAGCAGCTTCTATATGAACACTGAAGCTTTCTTT.

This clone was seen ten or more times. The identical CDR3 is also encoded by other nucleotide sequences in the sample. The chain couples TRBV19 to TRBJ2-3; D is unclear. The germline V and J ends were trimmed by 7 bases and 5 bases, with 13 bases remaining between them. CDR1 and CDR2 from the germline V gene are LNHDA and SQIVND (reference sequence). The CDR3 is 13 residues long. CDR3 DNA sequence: TGTGCCAGTACCTCCCAGTTAGGAGATACGCAGTATTTT. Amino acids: CASTSQLGDTQYF.

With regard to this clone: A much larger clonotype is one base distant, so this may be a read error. CDR3 bases: TGCGCCAGCAGTGATCTGAGAACTGCCCGAAATCAGCCCCGGCATTTT. As protein: CASSDLRTARNQPRHF. The rearrangement links TRBV10-2 to TRBJ1-5; no definite D call. The CDR3 covers 16 residues. From germline, CDR1 is WSHSY and CDR2 SAAADI.

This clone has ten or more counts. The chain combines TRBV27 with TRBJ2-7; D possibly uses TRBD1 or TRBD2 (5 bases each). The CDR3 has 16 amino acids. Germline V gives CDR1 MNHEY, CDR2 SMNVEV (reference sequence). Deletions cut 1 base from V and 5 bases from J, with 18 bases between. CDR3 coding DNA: TGTGCCAGCAGTTTATACCCTTTCCGGGACCCCCACGAGCAGTACTTC. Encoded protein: CASSLYPFRDPHEQYF.

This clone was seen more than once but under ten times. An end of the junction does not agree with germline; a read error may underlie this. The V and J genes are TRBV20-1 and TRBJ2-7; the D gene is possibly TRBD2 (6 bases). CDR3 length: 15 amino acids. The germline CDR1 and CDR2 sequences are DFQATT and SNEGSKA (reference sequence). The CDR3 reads CIASSSGGTAYEQYF. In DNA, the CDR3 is TGCATTGCTAGTAGTAGCGGCGGTACGGCCTACGAGCAGTACTTC.

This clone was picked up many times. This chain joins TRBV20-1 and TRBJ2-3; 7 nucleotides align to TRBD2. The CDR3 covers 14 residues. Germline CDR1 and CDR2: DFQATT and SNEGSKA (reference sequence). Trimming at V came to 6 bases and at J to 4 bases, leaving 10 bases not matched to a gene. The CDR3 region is CSAQRDYSPDTQYF. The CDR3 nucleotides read TGCAGTGCGCAGCGGGACTATTCCCCAGATACGCAGTATTTT.

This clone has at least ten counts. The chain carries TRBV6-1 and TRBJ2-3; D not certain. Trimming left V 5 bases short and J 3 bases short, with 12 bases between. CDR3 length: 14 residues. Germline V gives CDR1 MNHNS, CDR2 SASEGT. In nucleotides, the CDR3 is TGTGCCAGCAGTATACGGGCTGGGACAGATACGCAGTATTTT. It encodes CASSIRAGTDTQYF.

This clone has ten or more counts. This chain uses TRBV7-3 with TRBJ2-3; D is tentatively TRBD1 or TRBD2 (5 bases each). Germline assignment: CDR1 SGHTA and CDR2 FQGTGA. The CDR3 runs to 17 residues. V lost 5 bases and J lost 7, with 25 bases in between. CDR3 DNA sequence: TGTGCCAGCAGCCTGACCCCGGACGGGATTGAGGGGAATACGCAGTATTTT. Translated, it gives CASSLTPDGIEGNTQYF.

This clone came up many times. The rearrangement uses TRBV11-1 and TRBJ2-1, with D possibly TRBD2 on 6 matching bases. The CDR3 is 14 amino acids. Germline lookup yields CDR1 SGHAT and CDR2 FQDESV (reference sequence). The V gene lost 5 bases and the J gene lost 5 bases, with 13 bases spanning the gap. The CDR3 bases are TGTGCCAGCAGCCCCCAATGGGGGGACAATGAGCAGTTCTTC. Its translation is CASSPQWGDNEQFF. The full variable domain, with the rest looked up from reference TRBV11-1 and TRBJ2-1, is EAEVAQSPRYKITEKSQAVAFWCDPISGHATLYWYRQILGQGPELLVQFQDESVVDDSQLPKDRFSAERLKGVDSTLKIQPAELGDSAMYLCASSPQWGDNEQFFGPGTRLTVL.

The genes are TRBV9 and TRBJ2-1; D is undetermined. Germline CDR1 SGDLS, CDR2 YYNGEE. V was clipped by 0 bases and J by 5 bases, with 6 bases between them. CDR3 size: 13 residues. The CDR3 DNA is TGTGCCAGCAGCGTAGGAGCTCACAATGAGCAGTTCTTC. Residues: CASSVGAHNEQFF. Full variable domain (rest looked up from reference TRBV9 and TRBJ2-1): DSGVTQTPKHLITATGQRVTLRCSPRSGDLSVYWYQQSLDQGLQFLIQYYNGEERAKGNILERFSAQQFPDLHSELNLSSLELGDSALYFCASSVGAHNEQFFGPGTRLTVL.

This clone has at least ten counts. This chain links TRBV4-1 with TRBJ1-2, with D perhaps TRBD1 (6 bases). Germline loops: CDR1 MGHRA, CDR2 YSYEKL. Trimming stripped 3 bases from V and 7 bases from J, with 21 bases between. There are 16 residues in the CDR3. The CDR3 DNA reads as TGCGCCAGCAGCCAGTTAGGTACAGGGCGCTTACTTGGCTACACCTTC. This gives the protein CASSQLGTGRLLGYTF.

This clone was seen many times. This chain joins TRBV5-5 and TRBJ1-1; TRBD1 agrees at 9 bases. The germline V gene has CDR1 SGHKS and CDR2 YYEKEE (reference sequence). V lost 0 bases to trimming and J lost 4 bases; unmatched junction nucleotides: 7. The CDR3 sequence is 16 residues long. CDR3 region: CASSLDLGQGSTEAFF. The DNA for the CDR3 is TGTGCCAGCAGCTTGGATTTGGGACAGGGATCCACTGAAGCTTTCTTT.

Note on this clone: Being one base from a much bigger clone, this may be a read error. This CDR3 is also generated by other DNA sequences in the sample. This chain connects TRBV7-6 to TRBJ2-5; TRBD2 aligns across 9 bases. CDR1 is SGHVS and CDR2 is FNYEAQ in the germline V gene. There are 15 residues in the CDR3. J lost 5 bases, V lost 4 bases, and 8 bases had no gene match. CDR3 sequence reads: CASSWGTSWGETQYF. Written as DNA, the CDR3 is TGTGCCAGCAGCTGGGGGACTAGCTGGGGTGAGACCCAGTACTTC.

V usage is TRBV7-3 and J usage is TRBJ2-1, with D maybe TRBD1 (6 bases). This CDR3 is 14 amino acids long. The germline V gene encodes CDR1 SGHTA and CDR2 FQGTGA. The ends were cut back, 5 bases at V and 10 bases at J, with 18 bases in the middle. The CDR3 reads CASSPRGGRGEQFF. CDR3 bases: TGTGCCAGCAGCCCCCGAGGGGGAAGGGGAGAGCAGTTCTTC.

The CDR3 DNA is TGTGCCAGCTCACCAAAAGGACTAGCGGGGGGCGCAGATACGCAGTATTTT. Protein product: CASSPKGLAGGADTQYF. The chain uses TRBV18 and TRBJ2-3; 14 nucleotides line up with TRBD2. Germline loops: CDR1 KGHSH, CDR2 LQKENI. The CDR3 has 17 residues. V lost 2 bases and J lost 4; bases outside the gene matches: 5. The full variable domain, with the rest looked up from reference TRBV18 and TRBJ2-3, is NAGVMQNPRHLVRRRGQEARLRCSPMKGHSHVYWYRQLPEEGLKFMVYLQKENIIDESGMPKERFSAEFPKEGPSILRIQQVVRGDSAAYFCASSPKGLAGGADTQYFGPGTRLTVL.

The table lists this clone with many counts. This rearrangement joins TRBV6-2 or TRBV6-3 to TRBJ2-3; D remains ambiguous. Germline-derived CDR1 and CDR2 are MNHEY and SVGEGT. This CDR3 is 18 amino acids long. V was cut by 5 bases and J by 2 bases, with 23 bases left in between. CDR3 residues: CASSTRLGPRRFTDTQYF. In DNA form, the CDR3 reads TGTGCCAGCAGTACTCGACTTGGACCCCGCAGATTCACAGATACGCAGTATTTT.

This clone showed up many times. CDR3: CASSFGLAGGVEQFF. CDR3 nucleotide sequence: TGCGCCAGCAGCTTTGGACTAGCGGGAGGGGTTGAGCAGTTCTTC. The genes are TRBV5-1 and TRBJ2-1; 15 nucleotides agree with TRBD2. The CDR3 covers 15 residues. Germline V gives CDR1 SGHRS, CDR2 YFSETQ. J lost 9 bases, V lost 2 bases, and 3 bases had no gene match.

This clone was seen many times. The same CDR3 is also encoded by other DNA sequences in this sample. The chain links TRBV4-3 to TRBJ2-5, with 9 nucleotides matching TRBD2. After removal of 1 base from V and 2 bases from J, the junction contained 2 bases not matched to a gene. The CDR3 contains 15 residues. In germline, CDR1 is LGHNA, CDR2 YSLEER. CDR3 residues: CASSQGLADQETQYF. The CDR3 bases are TGCGCCAGCAGCCAAGGACTAGCGGATCAAGAGACCCAGTACTTC.

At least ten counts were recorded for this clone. For the CDR3, the DNA is TGTGCCAGCAGTTATCAGACTAGCGGTCGGGGGGAGCTGTTTTTT. It encodes CASSYQTSGRGELFF. The chain carries TRBV6-2 or TRBV6-3 and TRBJ2-2, with 9 bases that match TRBD2. J gave up 8 bases and V 3 bases, and 7 bases lay outside the gene matches. The CDR3 is made up of 15 amino acids. Germline CDR1 is MNHEY and CDR2 is SVGEGT.

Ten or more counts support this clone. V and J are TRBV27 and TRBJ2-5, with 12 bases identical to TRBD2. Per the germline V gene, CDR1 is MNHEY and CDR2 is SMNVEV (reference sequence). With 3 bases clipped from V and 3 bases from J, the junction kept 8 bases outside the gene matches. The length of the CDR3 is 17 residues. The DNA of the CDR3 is TGTGCCAGCAGTTTCCCGACTAGCGGGGGAAGGGAAGAGACCCAGTACTTC. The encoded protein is CASSFPTSGGREETQYF.